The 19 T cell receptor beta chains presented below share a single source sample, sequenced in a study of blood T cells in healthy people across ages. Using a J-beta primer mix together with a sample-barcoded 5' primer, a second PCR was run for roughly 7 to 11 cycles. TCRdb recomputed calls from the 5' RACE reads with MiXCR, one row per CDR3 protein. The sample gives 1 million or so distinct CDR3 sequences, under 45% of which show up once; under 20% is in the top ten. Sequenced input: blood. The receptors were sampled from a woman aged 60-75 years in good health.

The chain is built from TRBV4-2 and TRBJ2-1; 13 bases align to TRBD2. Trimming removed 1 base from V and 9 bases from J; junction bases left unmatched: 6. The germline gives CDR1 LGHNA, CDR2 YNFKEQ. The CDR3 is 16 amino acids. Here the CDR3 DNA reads TGTGCCAGCAGCCAAGCGCGGTGGACTAGCGGGAGTGAGCAGTTCTTC. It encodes CASSQARWTSGSEQFF.

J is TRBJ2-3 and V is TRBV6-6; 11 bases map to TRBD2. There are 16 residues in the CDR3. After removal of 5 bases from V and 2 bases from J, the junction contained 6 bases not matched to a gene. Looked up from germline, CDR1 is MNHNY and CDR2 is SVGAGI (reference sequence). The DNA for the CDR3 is TGTGCCAGCAGTATTAGCGGGGGGGGGTCCACAGATACGCAGTATTTT. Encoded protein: CASSISGGGSTDTQYF.

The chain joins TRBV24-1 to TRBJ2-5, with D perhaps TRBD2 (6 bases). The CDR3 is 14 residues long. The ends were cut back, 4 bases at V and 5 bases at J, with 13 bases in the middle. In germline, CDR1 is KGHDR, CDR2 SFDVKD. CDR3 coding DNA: TGTGCCACCAGTGAGCGGGGCCAGGACGAGACCCAGTACTTC. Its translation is CATSERGQDETQYF.

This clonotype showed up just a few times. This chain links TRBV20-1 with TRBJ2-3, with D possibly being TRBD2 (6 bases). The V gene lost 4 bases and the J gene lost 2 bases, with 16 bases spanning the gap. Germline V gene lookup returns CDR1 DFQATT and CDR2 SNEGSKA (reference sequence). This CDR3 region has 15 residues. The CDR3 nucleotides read TGCAGTGCTATAGGTTTGGGAGGATACACAGATACGCAGTATTTT. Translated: CSAIGLGGYTDTQYF.

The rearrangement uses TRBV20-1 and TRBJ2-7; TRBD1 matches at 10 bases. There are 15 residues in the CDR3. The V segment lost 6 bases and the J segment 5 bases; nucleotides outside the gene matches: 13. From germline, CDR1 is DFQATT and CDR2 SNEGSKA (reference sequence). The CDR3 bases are TGCAGTGCGTTGATTTTGGGACAGGGGAATCACGAGCAGTACTTC. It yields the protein CSALILGQGNHEQYF.

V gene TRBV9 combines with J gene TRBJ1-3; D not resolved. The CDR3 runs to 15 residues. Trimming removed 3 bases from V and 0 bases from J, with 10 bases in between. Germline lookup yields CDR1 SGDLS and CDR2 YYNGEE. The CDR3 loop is CASSGLQSSGNTIYF. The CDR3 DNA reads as TGTGCCAGCAGCGGACTACAAAGCTCTGGAAACACCATATATTTT.

CDR3 bases: TGTGCCAGCAGTTTACTACAGGGTGGGGGGGGAAACATTCAGTACTTC. It codes for CASSLLQGGGGNIQYF. V usage is TRBV5-6 and J usage is TRBJ2-5; a weak D match, TRBD2 (7 bases). Gene TRBJ2-4 matches the end of the DNA better, so the J call may be wrong. The germline V gene has CDR1 SGHDT and CDR2 YYEEEE. The CDR3 runs 16 residues.

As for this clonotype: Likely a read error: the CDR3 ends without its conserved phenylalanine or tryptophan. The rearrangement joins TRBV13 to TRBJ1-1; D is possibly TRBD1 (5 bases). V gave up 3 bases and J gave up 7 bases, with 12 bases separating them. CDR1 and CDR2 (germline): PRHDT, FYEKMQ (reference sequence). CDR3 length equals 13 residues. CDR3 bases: TGTGCCAGCAGCTTCGGCCCAGGGTATGAAGCTTTCTTG. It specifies CASSFGPGYEAFL.

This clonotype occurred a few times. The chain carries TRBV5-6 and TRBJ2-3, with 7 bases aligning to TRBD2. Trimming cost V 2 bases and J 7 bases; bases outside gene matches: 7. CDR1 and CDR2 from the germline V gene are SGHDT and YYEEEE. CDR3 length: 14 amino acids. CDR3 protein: CASSLPTSKNTQYF. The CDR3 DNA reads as TGTGCCAGCAGCTTACCGACTAGCAAAAATACGCAGTATTTT.

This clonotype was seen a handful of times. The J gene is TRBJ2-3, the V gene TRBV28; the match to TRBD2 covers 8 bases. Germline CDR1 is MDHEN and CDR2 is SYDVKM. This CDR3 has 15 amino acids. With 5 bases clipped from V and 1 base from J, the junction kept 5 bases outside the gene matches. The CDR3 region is CASSILAVGTDTQYF. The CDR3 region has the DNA TGTGCCAGCAGTATACTAGCGGTAGGCACAGATACGCAGTATTTT.

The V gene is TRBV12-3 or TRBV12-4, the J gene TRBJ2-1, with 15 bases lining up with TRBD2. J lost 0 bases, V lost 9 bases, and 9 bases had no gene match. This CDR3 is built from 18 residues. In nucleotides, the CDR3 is TGTGCCAGTACCTCTGGACTAGCGGGAGGGTCCTCCTACAATGAGCAGTTCTTC. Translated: CASTSGLAGGSSYNEQFF.

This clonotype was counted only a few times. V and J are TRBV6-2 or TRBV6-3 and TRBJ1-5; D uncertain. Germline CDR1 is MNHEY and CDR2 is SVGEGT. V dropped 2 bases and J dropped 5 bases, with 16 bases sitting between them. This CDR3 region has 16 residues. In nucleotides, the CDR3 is TGTGCCAGCAGTTACGGAGGTGTCGGGCCCTATCAGCCCCAGCATTTT. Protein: CASSYGGVGPYQPQHF.

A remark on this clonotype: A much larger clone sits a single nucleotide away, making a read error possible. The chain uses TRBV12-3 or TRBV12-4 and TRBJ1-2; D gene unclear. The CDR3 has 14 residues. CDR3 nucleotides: TGTCCCAGCAGTTCCCGACTGGTCGGGTATGGCTACACCTTC. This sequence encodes CPSSSRLVGYGYTF.

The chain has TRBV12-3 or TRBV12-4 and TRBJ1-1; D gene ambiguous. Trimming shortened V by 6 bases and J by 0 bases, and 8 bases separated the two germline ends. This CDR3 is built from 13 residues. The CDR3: CASRVEMNTEAFF. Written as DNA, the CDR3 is TGTGCCAGCAGGGTGGAGATGAACACTGAAGCTTTCTTT.

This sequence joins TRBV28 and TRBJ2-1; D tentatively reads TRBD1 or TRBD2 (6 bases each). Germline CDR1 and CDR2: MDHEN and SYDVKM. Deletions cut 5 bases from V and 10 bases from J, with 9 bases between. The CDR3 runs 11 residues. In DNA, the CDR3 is TGTGCCAGCAGTGGGGGGACAGAGCAGTTCTTC. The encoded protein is CASSGGTEQFF.

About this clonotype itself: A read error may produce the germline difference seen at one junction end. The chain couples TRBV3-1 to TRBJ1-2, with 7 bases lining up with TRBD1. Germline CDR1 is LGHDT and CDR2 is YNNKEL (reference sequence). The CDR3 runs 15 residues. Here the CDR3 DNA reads TGTGCCAGCAGCCAAGCAGGGGGGAGTAACTATGGTTACACCTTC. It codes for CASSQAGGSNYGYTF.

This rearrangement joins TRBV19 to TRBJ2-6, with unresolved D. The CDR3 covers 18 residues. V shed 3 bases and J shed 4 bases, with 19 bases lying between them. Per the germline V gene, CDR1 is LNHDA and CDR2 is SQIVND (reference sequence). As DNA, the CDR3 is TGTGCCAGTAGTATCGTCCTCTTAAGGATCGGGGGGGCCAACGTCCTGACTTTC. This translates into CASSIVLLRIGGANVLTF.

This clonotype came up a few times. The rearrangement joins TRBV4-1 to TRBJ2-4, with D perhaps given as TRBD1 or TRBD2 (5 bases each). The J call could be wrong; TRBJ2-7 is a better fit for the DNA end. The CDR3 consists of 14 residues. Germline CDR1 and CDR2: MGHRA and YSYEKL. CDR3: CASSQHRGPYEQYF. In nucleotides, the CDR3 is TGCGCCAGCAGCCAACACCGGGGCCCTTACGAGCAGTACTTC.

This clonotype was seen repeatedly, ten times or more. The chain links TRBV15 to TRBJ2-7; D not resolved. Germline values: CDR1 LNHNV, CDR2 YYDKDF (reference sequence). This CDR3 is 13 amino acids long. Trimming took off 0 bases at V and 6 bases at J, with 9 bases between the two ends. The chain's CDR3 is CATSRDWYGEQYF. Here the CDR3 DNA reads TGTGCCACCAGCAGAGATTGGTATGGCGAGCAGTACTTC.